The rows below give T cell receptor beta chains drawn from one sample of a study of blood T cell repertoires in COVID-19. Only in-frame clones appear in the TCRdb table, and some are missing; sequencing was by immunoSEQ multiplex PCR. This table has about 68,000 clones, 60% to 80% appearing once. Sequenced sample: peripheral blood. The receptors come from a woman aged 60-75 years with acute or convalescent COVID-19. The CDR3 runs from the conserved cysteine through the conserved F or W. A D gene is named only where the DNA matches it firmly. Clone size is shown for a subset of rows, as once, few, many or a class of expanded clone.

-	TRBV28	TRBJ1-1	-	TGTGCCAGCAGTTTACCAGGCAGGGTAACTGAAGCTTTCTTT	CASSLPGRVTEAFF
-	TRBV29-1	TRBJ2-5	TRBD1	TGCAGCTTTTGGACAGGTCAAGAGACCCAGTACTTC	CSFWTGQETQYF
-	TRBV29-1	TRBJ2-1	TRBD2	TGCAGCGTTTTAACTAGCGGGGGGGTTTCCCCGCAGTTCTTC	CSVLTSGGVSPQFF
few	TRBV5-8	TRBJ1-3	TRBD1	TGTGCCAGCAGCTGGGACAGATTCTCTGGAAACACCATATATTTT	CASSWDRFSGNTIYF
-	TRBV11-3	TRBJ2-1	TRBD1	TGTGCCAGCAGCTCCTCACAGGGGAATGAGCAGTTCTTC	CASSSSQGNEQFF
-	TRBV12-5	TRBJ2-3	-	TGTGCTAGTGGTTTGCCTACGGGACTCCGTAGCACAGATACGCAGTATTTT	CASGLPTGLRSTDTQYF
-	TRBV10-3	TRBJ2-7	-	TGTGCCATCAGTGATAATTACGGGGCCTACGAGCAGTACTTC	CAISDNYGAYEQYF
-	TRBV6-4	TRBJ2-2	-	TGTGCCAGCAGTGAAAGCGACACCGGGGAGCTGTTTTTT	CASSESDTGELFF
-	TRBV6-6	TRBJ2-1	-	TGTGCCAGCAGTTACCAGGGACTGGATGACAATGAGCAGTTCTTC	CASSYQGLDDNEQFF
few	TRBV7-6	TRBJ2-5	-	TGTGCCAGCAGCTTAAGAGGGCGGTACCAAGAGACCCAGTACTTC	CASSLRGRYQETQYF
few	TRBV16	TRBJ2-5	-	TGTGCCAGCAGCCCTCAGGGGAGGACCCAGTACTTC	CASSPQGRTQYF
-	TRBV27	TRBJ2-5	-	TGTGCCAGCAGCTTGAGCCGGGGTCAAGAGACCCAGTACTTC	CASSLSRGQETQYF
-	TRBV5-4	TRBJ2-2	TRBD2	TGTGCCAGCAGCTACAGTGGGGGGGCCGGGGAGCTGTTTTTT	CASSYSGGAGELFF
-	TRBV11-2	TRBJ2-1	TRBD2	TGTGCCAGCAGCTTAGGGCCGCGGGGGGATGAGCAGTTCTTC	CASSLGPRGDEQFF
-	TRBV5-6	TRBJ2-5	TRBD2	TGTGCCAGCAGCCCCCTCGGGCTAGCGGGGGGTCAAGAGACCCAGTACTTC	CASSPLGLAGGQETQYF
-	TRBV5-6	TRBJ1-2	-	TGTGCCAGCAGCTTGGGAGGGAGCGGACTTCCCTATGGCTACACCTTC	CASSLGGSGLPYGYTF
-	TRBV6-4	TRBJ1-2	TRBD1	TGTGCCAGCAGTCCACAGGGGTCCACCAACTATGGCTACACCTTC	CASSPQGSTNYGYTF
-	TRBV18	TRBJ1-2	-	TGTGCCAGCTCACCACCGACAGGCAAATCCAACTATGGCTACACCTTC	CASSPPTGKSNYGYTF
few	TRBV11-1	TRBJ2-7	-	TGTGCCAGCAGCTTAGAAAATGCGGGGCAGTACGAGCAGTACTTC	CASSLENAGQYEQYF
-	TRBV6-5	TRBJ2-2	-	TGTGCCAGCACCATGACACAAAACACCGGGGAGCTGTTTTTT	CASTMTQNTGELFF
-	TRBV10-2	TRBJ2-5	TRBD1	TGCGCCAGCAGGTCGGGACAGGGAGTGGAGACCCAGTACTTC	CASRSGQGVETQYF
-	TRBV11-3	TRBJ2-5	TRBD2	TGTGCCAGCAGCCAGGGACTACTAGAGACCCAGTACTTC	CASSQGLLETQYF
-	TRBV18	TRBJ1-5	-	TGTGCCAGCTCACCACAGCAGGGTCAGGAGCCCCAGCATTTT	CASSPQQGQEPQHF
-	TRBV5-1	TRBJ1-2	-	TGCGCCAGCAGCTTGTCGCAGAATGGCTACACCTTC	CASSLSQNGYTF
-	TRBV2	TRBJ2-3	TRBD1	TGTGCCAGCAGTTGGGACAGTGGCACCACAGATACGCAGTATTTT	CASSWDSGTTDTQYF
-	TRBV4-2	TRBJ1-2	-	TGTGCCAGCAGCCAAGATCTCCGGGGGGTTAACTATGGCTACACCTTC	CASSQDLRGVNYGYTF
-	TRBV18	TRBJ1-1	-	TGTGCCAGCTCACCCTTGAGACAGGTGAACACTGAAGCTTTCTTT	CASSPLRQVNTEAFF
medium-sized	TRBV27	TRBJ2-7	TRBD1	TGTGCCAGCAGCCCCGGGACAGGTGATTACGAGCAGTACTTC	CASSPGTGDYEQYF
-	TRBV4-1	TRBJ1-1	-	TGCGCCAGCAGCCCGCGACTATCCGGGATGAACACTGAAGCTTTCTTT	CASSPRLSGMNTEAFF
once	TRBV5-1	TRBJ2-3	-	TGCGCCAGCAGCTTGGACGTCGGGACAGATACGCAGTATTTT	CASSLDVGTDTQYF
-	TRBV6-5	TRBJ2-7	TRBD1	TGTGCCAGCAGTTACCTAGGGACAGGGACCTACGAGCAGTACTTC	CASSYLGTGTYEQYF
-	TRBV3-1/TRBV3-2	TRBJ2-1	TRBD2	TGTGCCAGCAACTCAAGATCCCCTCTAGCGGGGGGGAATGAGCAGTTCTTC	CASNSRSPLAGGNEQFF
once	TRBV7-6	TRBJ2-7	-	TGTGCCAGCAGCGTTAGAAGAGGTTCCTACGAGCAGTACTTC	CASSVRRGSYEQYF
-	TRBV6-6	TRBJ2-7	TRBD1	TGTGCCACCTTAAACGCCGGGACAGTCAACGAGCAGTACTTC	CATLNAGTVNEQYF
few	TRBV5-1	TRBJ2-2	TRBD1	TGCGCCAGCAGGGGGCAGGGGGCGCCCGGGGAGCTGTTTTTT	CASRGQGAPGELFF
-	TRBV4-3	TRBJ2-5	-	TGCGCCAGCAGCCACCGGACAGTTGGGGAAGAGACCCAGTACTTC	CASSHRTVGEETQYF
medium-sized	TRBV12-5	TRBJ1-5	-	TGTGCTAGTCAGGAGGGTTTCAATCAGCCCCAGCATTTT	CASQEGFNQPQHF
-	TRBV19	TRBJ1-1	TRBD1	TGTGCCAGTAGTGGGACAGGGTACACTGAAGCTTTCTTT	CASSGTGYTEAFF
-	TRBV20-1	TRBJ2-5	TRBD2	TGCAGTGCCAGTCGGGACGGGGGGGCCGGCCTTTCGGGACAAGAGACCCAGTACTTC	CSASRDGGAGLSGQETQYF
-	TRBV4-2	TRBJ1-2	-	TGTGCCAGCAGCCAAGATCACGGGGGGAGAAGCTATGGCTACACCTTC	CASSQDHGGRSYGYTF
-	TRBV30	TRBJ1-1	TRBD1	TGTGCCTGGAGTGTTGTGGGGGACAGGCTGAACACTGAAGCTTTCTTT	CAWSVVGDRLNTEAFF
-	TRBV11-3	TRBJ1-1	-	TGTGCCAGCAGCAAGGACGATGGGGCAGAAGCTTTCTTT	CASSKDDGAEAFF
-	TRBV4-1	TRBJ1-3	-	TGCGCCAGCAGCCAAGATACGCGGCACCTCTCTGGAAACACCATATATTTT	CASSQDTRHLSGNTIYF
-	TRBV30	TRBJ1-2	-	TGTGCCTGGAGAGCGGGGGGCCGCGGCTACACCTTC	CAWRAGGRGYTF
-	TRBV7-3	TRBJ2-1	TRBD2	TGTGCCAGCAGCTTCAGGGGCCGACTAGCGGGGGACAATGAGCAGTTCTTC	CASSFRGRLAGDNEQFF
-	TRBV5-1	TRBJ1-5	-	TGCGCCAGCAGCCTCGGAGGGAACAATCAGCCCCAGCATTTT	CASSLGGNNQPQHF
-	TRBV6-5	TRBJ2-1	TRBD1	TGTGCCAGCCGGGACAGGGGCCGGTATGAGCAGTTCTTC	CASRDRGRYEQFF
-	TRBV7-2	TRBJ1-1	-	TGTGCCAGCAGCTTAGGAGGGTTCACTGAAGCTTTCTTT	CASSLGGFTEAFF